This T cell receptor beta chain is from a study of blood T cell repertoires in COVID-19. The CDR3 is 14 amino acids. With 7 bases clipped from V and 5 bases from J, the junction kept 6 bases outside the gene matches. In germline, CDR1 is SQVTM, CDR2 ANQGSEA. The table came from immunoSEQ multiplex PCR; TCRdb's copy has only in-frame clones and leaves some out. The sample has approximately 500,000 clones, roughly 91% seen once. The chain links TRBV29-1 to TRBJ2-2; TRBD1 agrees at 11 bases. The sequenced sample was peripheral blood. The sequence derives from a woman aged 45-65 years with COVID-19, enrolled during active disease. CDR3 protein: CSAGTGGNTGELFF. CDR3 bases: TGCAGCGCCGGGACAGGGGGGAATACCGGGGAGCTGTTTTTT.